This T cell receptor (beta chain) is from a study of beta chain features in type 1 diabetes. CD45RO/CCR7/CD25/CD127/CD95/CD27 sorting isolated CD4+ naive, central memory, regulatory and stem cell-like memory cells. Every bit of the isolated RNA underwent reverse transcription, so sequencing read expressed TCRB transcripts. The method was immunoSEQ multiplex PCR; TCRdb's version includes in-frame clones alone and lacks a portion of them. This sample yields about 700,000 clones, of which around 15% are seen a single time; approximately 0.02% belongs to the top ten. V lost 0 bases and J 6 bases, leaving 4 bases between the germline ends. The germline V gene has CDR1 MNHEY and CDR2 SVGAGI. The CDR3 has 12 residues. General study findings and limits: Amplification by PCR could prefer shorter templates, with the same effect in patients and controls. People with Type 1 diabetes carried modestly yet significantly shorter TCRB CDR3s in all four CD4+ subsets.

To note about this clone: Its antigen is not known.

The chain links TRBV6-5 to TRBJ2-3; D ambiguous. The TCR sequence derives from a man between 18 and 35 years old with type 1 diabetes. The sequenced sample was naive CD4+ T cells from blood. The CDR3 DNA is TGTGCCAGCAGTTACTCGAGTGATACGCAGTATTTT. Translating it yields CASSYSSDTQYF.